This T cell receptor (beta chain) was profiled in a study of OX40 agonist ivuxolimab in advanced cancers. Measured with immunoSEQ multiplex PCR; TCRdb has only the in-frame clones, and not every one. Of about 64,000 clones in the sample, less than 95% were seen once. V was pared by 4 bases and J by 1 base, with 3 bases of the junction left unmatched. The CDR3 runs 15 residues. Germline V gives CDR1 SNHLY, CDR2 FYNNEI. The V gene is TRBV2, the J gene TRBJ2-2, with 7 positions matching TRBD2. Sequenced here: CD4+ or CD8+ T cells sorted from blood, sampled in a trial of the OX40 agonist ivuxolimab. This receptor was obtained from an adult with an advanced solid tumor such as melanoma, head and neck, liver or kidney cancer. The CDR3 nucleotides read TGTGCCAGCAGTGGAGCTAGCGGGAACACCGGGGAGCTGTTTTTT. It yields the protein CASSGASGNTGELFF.